The rows below give T cell receptor beta chains drawn from one sample of a study of high-grade serous ovarian cancer treatment subgroups. Produced via immunoSEQ multiplex PCR; TCRdb's table is partial and in-frame only. The sample records roughly 10,000 clones, around 68% being singletons. Source material: tumor tissue. These TCRs come from a human donor with high-grade serous ovarian cancer. CDR3s include the opening cysteine and the closing phenylalanine or tryptophan. A D gene is named only where the DNA matches it firmly. Only some rows state a clone size, as once, few, many or a class for expanded clones.

CSAHGGGSTEAFF	TGCAGCGCCCATGGGGGGGGAAGCACTGAAGCTTTCTTT	13	TRBV29-1	TRBJ1-1	NA	NA
CASSPMPRETQYF	TGTGCCAGCAGTCCGATGCCGAGAGAGACCCAGTACTTC	13	TRBV28	TRBJ2-5	NA	medium-sized
CASRPGTSGIYEQYF	TGTGCCAGCAGGCCCGGGACTAGCGGGATCTACGAGCAGTACTTC	15	TRBV27	TRBJ2-7	TRBD2	NA
CSVELQGARTDTQYF	TGCAGCGTTGAGCTACAGGGGGCGAGGACAGATACGCAGTATTTT	15	TRBV29-1	TRBJ2-3	TRBD1	few
CAWSLTGGEQYF	TGTGCCTGGAGTTTAACAGGGGGCGAGCAGTACTTC	12	TRBV30	TRBJ2-7	TRBD1	NA
CASSEGWSNTGELFF	TGTGCCAGCAGCGAAGGGTGGTCAAACACCGGGGAGCTGTTTTTT	15	TRBV11-2	TRBJ2-2	NA	NA
CASSLSGNPPNEQFF	TGTGCCAGCAGCTTAAGCGGGAACCCGCCCAATGAGCAGTTCTTC	15	TRBV7-3	TRBJ2-1	NA	NA
CASSISQDRGNGYTF	TGTGCCAGTAGTATCTCCCAGGACAGGGGCAATGGCTACACCTTC	15	TRBV19	TRBJ1-2	TRBD1	NA
CASSGSTGGGYEQYF	TGTGCCAGCAGCGGGTCGACAGGGGGTGGCTACGAGCAGTACTTC	15	TRBV9	TRBJ2-7	TRBD1	NA
CASSLGQVGADTQYF	TGTGCCAGCAGCTTGGGACAGGTTGGGGCAGATACGCAGTATTTT	15	TRBV7-2	TRBJ2-3	TRBD1	NA
CASSSPTGAMNTEAFF	TGTGCCAGCAGTTCGCCGACAGGGGCCATGAACACTGAAGCTTTCTTT	16	TRBV28	TRBJ1-1	TRBD1	NA
CASSLRQGATRSYNEQFF	TGTGCCAGCAGTTTAAGACAGGGGGCGACTAGATCCTACAATGAGCAGTTCTTC	18	TRBV28	TRBJ2-1	TRBD1	NA
CASSVGGRNANEQFF	TGTGCCAGCAGCGTAGGCGGGAGGAATGCCAATGAGCAGTTCTTC	15	TRBV9	TRBJ2-1	TRBD2	once
CASVGTVYEQYF	TGTGCCAGCGTAGGGACAGTCTACGAGCAGTACTTC	12	TRBV6-6	TRBJ2-7	TRBD1	NA
CASSPSRVAGEQYF	TGTGCCAGCAGCCCATCCCGGGTAGCAGGTGAGCAGTACTTC	14	TRBV11-2	TRBJ2-7	NA	NA
CASSWTLAEQYF	TGTGCCAGCAGCTGGACCCTCGCCGAGCAGTACTTC	12	TRBV11-3	TRBJ2-7	NA	NA
CASSLHPVPQSRANVLTF	TGTGCCAGCAGCCTTCACCCAGTGCCACAAAGTCGGGCCAACGTCCTGACTTTC	18	TRBV7-7	TRBJ2-6	NA	NA
CASSLGQGETQYF	TGCGCCAGCAGCCTGGGACAGGGGGAGACCCAGTACTTC	13	TRBV5-1	TRBJ2-5	TRBD1	NA
CASSDSRESYNEQFF	TGTGCCAGCAGTGACTCCCGGGAGTCCTACAATGAGCAGTTCTTC	15	TRBV6-4	TRBJ2-1	NA	NA
CASSYSPTEAFF	TGTGCCAGCAGTTACTCCCCCACTGAAGCTTTCTTT	12	TRBV6-6	TRBJ1-1	NA	once
CASSLGREPPYNEQFF	TGTGCCAGCAGCTTAGGGCGGGAGCCCCCCTACAATGAGCAGTTCTTC	16	TRBV7-9	TRBJ2-1	TRBD2	medium-sized
CSVATGTGNTIYF	TGCAGCGTTGCGACAGGGACTGGAAACACCATATATTTT	13	TRBV29-1	TRBJ1-3	TRBD1	NA
CASSLPGRANEQFF	TGTGCCAGCAGTTTGCCCGGGAGAGCTAATGAGCAGTTCTTC	14	TRBV27	TRBJ2-1	NA	NA
CASSLNPSGSAGELFF	TGTGCCAGCAGCCTAAATCCCAGCGGGAGTGCCGGGGAGCTGTTTTTT	16	TRBV9	TRBJ2-2	TRBD2	NA
CASNDRSGNTEAFF	TGTGCCAGCAACGACAGATCGGGGAACACTGAAGCTTTCTTT	14	TRBV6-1	TRBJ1-1	NA	NA
CASSDKDYQETQYF	TGTGCCAGCAGCGATAAGGACTACCAAGAGACCCAGTACTTC	14	TRBV9	TRBJ2-5	NA	NA
CASSEWTSANNEQFF	TGTGCCAGCAGTGAATGGACTAGCGCCAACAATGAGCAGTTCTTC	15	TRBV6-1	TRBJ2-1	TRBD2	NA